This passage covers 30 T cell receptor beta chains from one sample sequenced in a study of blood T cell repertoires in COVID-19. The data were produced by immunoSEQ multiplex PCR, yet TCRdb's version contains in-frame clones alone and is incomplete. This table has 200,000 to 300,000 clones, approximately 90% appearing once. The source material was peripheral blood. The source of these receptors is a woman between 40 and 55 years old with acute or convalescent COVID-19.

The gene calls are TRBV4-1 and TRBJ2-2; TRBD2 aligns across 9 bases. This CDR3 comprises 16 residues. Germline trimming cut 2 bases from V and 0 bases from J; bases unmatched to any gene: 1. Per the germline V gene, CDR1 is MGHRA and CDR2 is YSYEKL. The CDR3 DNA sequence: TGCGCCAGCAGCCAACTAGCGGGGCCGAACACCGGGGAGCTGTTTTTT. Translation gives CASSQLAGPNTGELFF.

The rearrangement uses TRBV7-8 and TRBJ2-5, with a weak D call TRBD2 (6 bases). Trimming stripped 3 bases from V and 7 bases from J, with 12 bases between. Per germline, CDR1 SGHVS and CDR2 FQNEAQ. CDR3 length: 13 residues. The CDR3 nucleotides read TGTGCCAGCAGCTTTAGCGGAGAGAGGACCCAGTACTTC. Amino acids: CASSFSGERTQYF.

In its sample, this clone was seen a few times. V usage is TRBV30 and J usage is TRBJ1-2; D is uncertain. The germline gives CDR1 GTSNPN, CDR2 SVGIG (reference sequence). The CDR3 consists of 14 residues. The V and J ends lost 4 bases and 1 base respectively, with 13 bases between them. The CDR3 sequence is CAWKRSGGNYGYTF. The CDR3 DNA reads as TGTGCCTGGAAACGGTCTGGCGGTAACTATGGCTACACCTTC.

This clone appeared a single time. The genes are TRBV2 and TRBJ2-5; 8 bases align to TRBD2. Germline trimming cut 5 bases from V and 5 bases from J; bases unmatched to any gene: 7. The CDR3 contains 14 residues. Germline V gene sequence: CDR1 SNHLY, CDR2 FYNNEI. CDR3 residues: CASSLRGGHETQYF. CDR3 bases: TGTGCCAGCAGTCTTCGCGGGGGGCACGAGACCCAGTACTTC.

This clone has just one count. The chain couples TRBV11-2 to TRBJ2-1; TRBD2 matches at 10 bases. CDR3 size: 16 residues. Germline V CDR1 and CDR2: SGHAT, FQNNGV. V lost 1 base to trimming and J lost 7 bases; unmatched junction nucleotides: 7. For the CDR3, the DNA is TGTGCCAGCAGCTTAGGGACTAGCGGTGTGATAAATGAGCAGTTCTTC. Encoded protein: CASSLGTSGVINEQFF.

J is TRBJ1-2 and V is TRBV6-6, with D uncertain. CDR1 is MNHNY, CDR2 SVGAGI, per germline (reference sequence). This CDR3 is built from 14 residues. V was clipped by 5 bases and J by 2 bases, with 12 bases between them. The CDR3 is CASSTPLQNYGYTF. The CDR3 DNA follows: TGTGCCAGCAGTACACCCTTACAGAACTATGGCTACACCTTC.

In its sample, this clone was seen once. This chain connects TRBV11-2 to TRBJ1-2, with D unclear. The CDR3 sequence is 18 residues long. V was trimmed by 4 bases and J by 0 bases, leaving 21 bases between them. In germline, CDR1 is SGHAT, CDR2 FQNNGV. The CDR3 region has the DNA TGTGCCAGCAGCTCGTTGACTTCTTTTGGTGTAACTAACTATGGCTACACCTTC. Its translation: CASSSLTSFGVTNYGYTF.

The CDR3 here is CASSRAGYEQYV. The CDR3 DNA is TGTGCCAGCAGTAGGGCGGGCTACGAGCAGTACGTC. The chain couples TRBV6-6 to TRBJ2-7; D is possibly TRBD2 (5 bases). CDR1 is MNHNY, CDR2 SVGAGI, per germline (reference sequence). V lost 5 bases and J 3 bases, leaving 8 bases between the germline ends. This CDR3 spans 12 amino acids.

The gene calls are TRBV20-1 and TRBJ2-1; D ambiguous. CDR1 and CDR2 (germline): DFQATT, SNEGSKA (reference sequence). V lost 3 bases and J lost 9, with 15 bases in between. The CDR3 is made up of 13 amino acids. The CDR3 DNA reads TGCAGTGCTAGTGAGGAGATCGTCGGTGAGCAGTTCTTC. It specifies CSASEEIVGEQFF.

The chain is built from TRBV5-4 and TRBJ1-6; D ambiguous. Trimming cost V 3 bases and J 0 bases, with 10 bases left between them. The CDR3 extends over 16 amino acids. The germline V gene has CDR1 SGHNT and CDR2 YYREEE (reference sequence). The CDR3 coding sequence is TGTGCCAGCAGCTCCCGCAGTGGCTCCTATAATTCACCCCTCCACTTT. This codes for CASSSRSGSYNSPLHF.

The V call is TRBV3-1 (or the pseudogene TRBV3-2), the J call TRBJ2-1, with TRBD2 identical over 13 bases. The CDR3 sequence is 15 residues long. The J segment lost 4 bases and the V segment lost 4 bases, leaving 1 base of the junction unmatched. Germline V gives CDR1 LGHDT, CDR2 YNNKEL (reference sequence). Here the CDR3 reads CASSPTSGGYNEQFF. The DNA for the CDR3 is TGTGCCAGCAGCCCGACTAGCGGGGGGTACAATGAGCAGTTCTTC.

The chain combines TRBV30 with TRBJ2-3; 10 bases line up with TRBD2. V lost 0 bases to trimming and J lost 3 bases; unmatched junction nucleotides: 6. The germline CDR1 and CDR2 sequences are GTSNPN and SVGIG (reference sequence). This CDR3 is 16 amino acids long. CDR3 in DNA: TGTGCCTGGAGTGTAGGAACTAGCGGGGTAACAGATACGCAGTATTTT. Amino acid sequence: CAWSVGTSGVTDTQYF.

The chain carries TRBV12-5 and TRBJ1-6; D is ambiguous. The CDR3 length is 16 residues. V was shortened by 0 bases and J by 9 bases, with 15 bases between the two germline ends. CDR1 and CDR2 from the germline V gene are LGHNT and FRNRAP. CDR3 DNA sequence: TGTGCTAGTGGTTTGGTACTAAGGCCTTTAGGTTCACCCCTCCACTTT. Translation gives CASGLVLRPLGSPLHF.

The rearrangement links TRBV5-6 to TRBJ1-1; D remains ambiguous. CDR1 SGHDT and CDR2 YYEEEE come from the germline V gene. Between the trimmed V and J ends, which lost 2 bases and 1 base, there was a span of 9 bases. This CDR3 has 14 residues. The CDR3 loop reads CASSFGTSNTEAFF. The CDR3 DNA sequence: TGTGCCAGCAGCTTTGGCACATCGAACACTGAAGCTTTCTTT.

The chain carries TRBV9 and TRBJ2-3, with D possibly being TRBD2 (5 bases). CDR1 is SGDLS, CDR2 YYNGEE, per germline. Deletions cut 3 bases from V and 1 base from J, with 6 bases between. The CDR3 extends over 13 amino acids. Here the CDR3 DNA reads TGTGCCAGCAGCGGTAGCGGCACAGATACGCAGTATTTT. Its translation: CASSGSGTDTQYF.

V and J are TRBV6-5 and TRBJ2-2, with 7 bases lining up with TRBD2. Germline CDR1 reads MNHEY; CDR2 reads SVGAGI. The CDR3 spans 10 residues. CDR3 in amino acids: CGGGTGELFF. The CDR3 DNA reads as TGTGGGGGGGGTACCGGGGAGCTGTTTTTT.

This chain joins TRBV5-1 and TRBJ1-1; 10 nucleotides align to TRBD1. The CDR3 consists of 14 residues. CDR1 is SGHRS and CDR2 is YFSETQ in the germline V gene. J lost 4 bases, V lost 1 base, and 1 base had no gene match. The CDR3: CASSLRTGGTEAFF. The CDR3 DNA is TGCGCCAGCAGCTTGAGGACAGGGGGCACTGAAGCTTTCTTT. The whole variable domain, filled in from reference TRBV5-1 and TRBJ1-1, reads KAGVTQTPRYLIKTRGQQVTLSCSPISGHRSVSWYQQTPGQGLQFLFEYFSETQRNKGNFPGRFSGRQFSNSRSEMNVSTLELGDSALYLCASSLRTGGTEAFFGQGTRLTVV.

This CDR3 reads CASSAHQGHKTYEQYV. CDR3 sequence (DNA): TGTGCCAGCAGCGCACATCAGGGTCACAAAACCTACGAGCAGTACGTC. The chain recombines TRBV9 with TRBJ2-7; maybe TRBD1 (5 bases). From germline, CDR1 is SGDLS and CDR2 YYNGEE. V lost 3 bases and J 2 bases, leaving 18 bases between the germline ends. The CDR3 is 16 amino acids.

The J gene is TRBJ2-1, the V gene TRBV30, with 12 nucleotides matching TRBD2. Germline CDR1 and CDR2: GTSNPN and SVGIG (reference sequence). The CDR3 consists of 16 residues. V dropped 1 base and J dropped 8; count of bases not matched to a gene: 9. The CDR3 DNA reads TGTGCCTGGAGTGGGACTAGCGGGGCCTCTATGGATGAGCAGTTCTTC. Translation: CAWSGTSGASMDEQFF.

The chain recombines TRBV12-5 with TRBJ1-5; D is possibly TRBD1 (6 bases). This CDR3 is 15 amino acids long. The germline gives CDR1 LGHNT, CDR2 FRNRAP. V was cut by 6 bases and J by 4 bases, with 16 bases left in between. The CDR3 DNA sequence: TGTGCTAGTGGAGGGGGTACAGGGTTGAATCAGCCCCAGCATTTT. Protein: CASGGGTGLNQPQHF.

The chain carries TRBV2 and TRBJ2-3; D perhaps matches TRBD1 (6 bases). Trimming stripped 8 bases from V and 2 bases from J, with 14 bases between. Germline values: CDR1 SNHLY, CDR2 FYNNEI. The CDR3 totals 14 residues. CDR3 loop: CASGRTEPTDTQYF. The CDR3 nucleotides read TGTGCCAGCGGAAGGACAGAGCCCACAGATACGCAGTATTTT.

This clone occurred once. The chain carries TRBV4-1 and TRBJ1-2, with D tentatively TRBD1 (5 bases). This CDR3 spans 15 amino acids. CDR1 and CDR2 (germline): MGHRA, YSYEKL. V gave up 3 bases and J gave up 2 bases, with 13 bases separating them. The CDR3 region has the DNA TGCGCCAGCAGCCAGGGCGACAGACCGAACTATGGCTACACCTTC. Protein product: CASSQGDRPNYGYTF.

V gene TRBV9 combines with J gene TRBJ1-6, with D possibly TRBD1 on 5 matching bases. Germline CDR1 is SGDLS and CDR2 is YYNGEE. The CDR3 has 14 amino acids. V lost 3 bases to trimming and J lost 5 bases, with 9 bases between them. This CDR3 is CASSDRINNSPLHF. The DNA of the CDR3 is TGTGCCAGCAGCGACAGGATTAATAATTCACCCCTCCACTTT.

The CDR3 coding sequence is TGTGCCAGCAGCTTACAGGGTAGAGGTAATTCACCCCTCCACTTT. This sequence encodes CASSLQGRGNSPLHF. The chain links TRBV7-2 to TRBJ1-6; TRBD1 might be the D (5 bases). CDR1 and CDR2 from the germline V gene are SGHTA and FQGNSA. The CDR3 consists of 15 residues. V dropped 2 bases and J dropped 6 bases, with 11 bases sitting between them.

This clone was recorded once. DNA of the CDR3: TGTGCCAGCTCAAGGGACACCCAAAACACTGAAGCTTTCTTT. Protein product: CASSRDTQNTEAFF. This chain connects TRBV18 to TRBJ1-1; D possibly corresponds to TRBD1 (6 bases). Trimming removed 5 bases from V and 2 bases from J, with 12 bases in between. CDR1 KGHSH and CDR2 LQKENI come from the germline V gene. The CDR3 covers 14 residues.

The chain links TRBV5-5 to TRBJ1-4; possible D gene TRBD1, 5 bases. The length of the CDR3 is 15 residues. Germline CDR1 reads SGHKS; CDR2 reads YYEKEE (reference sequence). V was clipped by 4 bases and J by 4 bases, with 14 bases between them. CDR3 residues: CASSKEGLINEKLFF. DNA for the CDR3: TGTGCCAGCAGCAAGGAGGGACTGATTAATGAAAAACTGTTTTTT.

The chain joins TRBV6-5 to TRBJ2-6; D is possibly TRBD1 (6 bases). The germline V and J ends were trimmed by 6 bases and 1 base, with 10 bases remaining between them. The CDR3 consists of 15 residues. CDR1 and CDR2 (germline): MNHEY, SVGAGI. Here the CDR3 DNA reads TGTGCCAGCAGCCCCGGACAGTCTGGGGCCAACGTCCTGACTTTC. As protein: CASSPGQSGANVLTF.

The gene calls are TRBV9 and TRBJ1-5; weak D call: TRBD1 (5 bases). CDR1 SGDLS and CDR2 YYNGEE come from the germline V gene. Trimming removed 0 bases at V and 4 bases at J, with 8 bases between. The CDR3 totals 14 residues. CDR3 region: CASSVEGINQPQHF. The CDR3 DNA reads TGTGCCAGCAGCGTAGAGGGGATAAATCAGCCCCAGCATTTT. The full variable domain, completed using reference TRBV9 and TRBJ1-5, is DSGVTQTPKHLITATGQRVTLRCSPRSGDLSVYWYQQSLDQGLQFLIQYYNGEERAKGNILERFSAQQFPDLHSELNLSSLELGDSALYFCASSVEGINQPQHFGDGTRLSIL.

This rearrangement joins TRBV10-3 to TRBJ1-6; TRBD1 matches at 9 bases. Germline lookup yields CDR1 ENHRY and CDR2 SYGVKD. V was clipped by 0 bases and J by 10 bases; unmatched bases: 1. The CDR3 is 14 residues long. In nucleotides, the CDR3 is TGTGCCATCAGTGAGTCGACAGGGGGGTCACCCCTCCACTTT. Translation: CAISESTGGSPLHF.

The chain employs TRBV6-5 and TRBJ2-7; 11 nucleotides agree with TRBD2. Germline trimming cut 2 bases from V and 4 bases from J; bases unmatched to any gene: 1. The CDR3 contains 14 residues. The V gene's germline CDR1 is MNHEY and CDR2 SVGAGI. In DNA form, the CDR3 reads TGTGCCAGCAGTTACCGACTAGCGGGGTACGAGCAGTACGTC. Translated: CASSYRLAGYEQYV.